This TCR beta chain was identified in a study of human T cells and chemical hapten exposure. The overall study: Women made up most patients, who had alopecia areata, totalis or universalis.

V dropped 2 bases and J dropped 6 bases, with 13 bases sitting between them. This CDR3 contains 14 residues. Germline V lookup: CDR1 MDHEN, CDR2 SYDVKM. This clonotype was found a few times. The antigen remains unidentified. A single record per CDR3 protein comes from TCRdb applying MiXCR to the RACE reads. The sample has about 100,000 distinct CDR3 sequences; about 10% are singletons. The study, taken as a whole, reports: Versus controls, significantly more large CDR3 similarity clusters arose from expanded TCRs. Sensitization with DPC brought no change to TCRs above 1 in 1000 in frequency.

The time point was: patch test 1, 2 weeks after DPC sensitization. Noted treatment: therapeutic diphenylcyclopropenone sensitization with weekly scalp DPC. The chain links TRBV28 to TRBJ1-2; D is perhaps TRBD1 (6 bases). The TCR originated in a man between 40 and 49 years old with alopecia areata. Some clones in this sample may be carry-over from other donors' samples. Sequencing used whole blood, obtained in connection with sensitization to the hapten diphenylcyclopropenone (DPC). This CDR3 is CASSLPGGADGYTF. The CDR3 nucleotides are TGTGCCAGCAGTTTACCCGGGGGCGCTGATGGCTACACCTTC.